This record covers a single TCR beta chain. Its antigen is unknown. Between the trimmed V and J ends, which lost 1 base and 1 base, there was a span of 8 bases. CDR3 length: 14 residues. Germline CDR1 SGHNT, CDR2 YYREEE (reference sequence). This sample was taken from a study of cytomegalovirus exposure and HLA in healthy donors. Broader study findings: Evidence from a later analysis indicated that most CMV-associated TCR beta chains looked HLA-restricted. In all likelihood, a cluster of highly shared sequence variants was a sequencing artifact. Accurate predictions that matched the HLA-A and HLA-B alleles of most subjects were reportedly made from TCR beta sequences. Among TCR beta chains, those listed as cytomegalovirus-associated numbered approximately 150.

The primer mix had 60 Vbeta and 13 Jbeta primers. Using immunoSEQ multiplex PCR, the repertoire was profiled, and TCRdb retains in-frame clones only, with some absent. The data hold some 150,000 clones, with less than 80% observed a single time. The source material was PBMCs. This TCR derives from a man aged 25 to 40 in good health and CMV-seronegative. The chain uses TRBV5-4 and TRBJ2-5; D gene unclear. The CDR3 coding sequence is TGTGCCAGCAGCTTGTACTATCTCCAAGAGACCCAGTACTTC. This translates into CASSLYYLQETQYF.